Presented here are 24 T cell receptor beta chains from one specimen sequenced in a study of blood T cell repertoires in COVID-19. This table comes from immunoSEQ multiplex PCR, and its TCRdb copy is limited to in-frame clones, with some not included. The data contain some 220,000 clones, around 90% of them singletons. Sequencing was performed on peripheral blood. The receptor set was obtained from a man aged 30-40 years with COVID-19, enrolled during active disease.

The rearrangement joins TRBV6-1 to TRBJ2-4; 7 bases align to TRBD1. Germline V gene data show CDR1 as MNHNS and CDR2 as SASEGT. CDR3 length: 14 amino acids. Trimming took 3 bases from V and 7 from J; bases not matched to a gene: 6. CDR3 bases: TGTGCCAGCAGTGATCAGACAGGGACCAACATTCAGTACTTC. The encoded protein is CASSDQTGTNIQYF.

This clone appeared a few times. The chain employs TRBV19 and TRBJ2-7, with 7 bases that match TRBD1. Germline lookup yields CDR1 LNHDA and CDR2 SQIVND (reference sequence). The V and J ends lost 4 bases and 3 bases, in that order; junction bases with no gene match: 6. CDR3 length: 14 amino acids. CDR3 in amino acids: CASSTPGTVYEQYF. DNA of the CDR3: TGTGCCAGTAGTACTCCCGGGACAGTCTACGAGCAGTACTTC.

The chain recombines TRBV5-1 with TRBJ1-3; 8 positions match TRBD1. The V gene end was trimmed by 4 bases and the J gene end by 3 bases; junction bases not matched to a gene: 9. The germline gives CDR1 SGHRS, CDR2 YFSETQ. The CDR3 loop spans 16 amino acids. The DNA of the CDR3 is TGCGCCAGCAGCACAACGGACAGGGTGCGTGGAAACACCATATATTTT. Its protein product is CASSTTDRVRGNTIYF.

As regards this clone: Other DNA sequences in the sample encode the same CDR3. The V gene is TRBV20-1, the J gene TRBJ1-1; maybe TRBD1 (5 bases). V lost 3 bases, J lost 0 bases, and 8 bases lay in between. CDR1 and CDR2 (germline): DFQATT, SNEGSKA (reference sequence). This CDR3 spans 13 amino acids. The CDR3 region has the DNA TGCAGTGCTAGTCGGGGGATGAACACTGAAGCTTTCTTT. The encoded protein is CSASRGMNTEAFF.

This chain uses TRBV30 with TRBJ1-6; tentatively, D is TRBD1 (5 bases). Trimming stripped 4 bases from V and 7 bases from J, with 11 bases between. The germline CDR1 and CDR2 sequences are GTSNPN and SVGIG (reference sequence). The CDR3 covers 13 residues. CDR3 nucleotide sequence: TGTGCCTGGACGGAGGGGTACAATTCACCCCTCCACTTT. Translating gives CAWTEGYNSPLHF.

This clone was observed a handful of times. The chain uses TRBV5-6 and TRBJ1-2, with 8 bases matching TRBD1. From germline, CDR1 is SGHDT and CDR2 YYEEEE. V shed 3 bases, J shed 4 bases, and the junction held 11 bases outside the gene matches. The CDR3 has 16 residues. For the CDR3, the DNA is TGTGCCAGCAGCTCTCCCATGACAGGGGTCAGCTATGGCTACACCTTC. The encoded protein is CASSSPMTGVSYGYTF.

This chain connects TRBV9 to TRBJ1-2; no definite D call. This CDR3 has 14 amino acids. The ends were cut back, 4 bases at V and 8 bases at J, with 18 bases in the middle. CDR1 is SGDLS and CDR2 is YYNGEE in the germline V gene. CDR3 sequence reads: CASSPPGNPTGYTF. CDR3 sequence (DNA): TGTGCCAGCAGCCCTCCCGGGAACCCCACGGGCTACACCTTC. The whole variable domain, filled in from reference TRBV9 and TRBJ1-2, reads DSGVTQTPKHLITATGQRVTLRCSPRSGDLSVYWYQQSLDQGLQFLIQYYNGEERAKGNILERFSAQQFPDLHSELNLSSLELGDSALYFCASSPPGNPTGYTFGSGTRLTVV.

This clone was picked up one time. CDR3: CASSSGWTGTLGYTF. In DNA form, the CDR3 reads TGTGCCAGCAGTTCGGGGTGGACAGGGACTCTAGGCTACACCTTC. The chain combines TRBV5-4 with TRBJ1-2; 8 bases are shared with TRBD1. The CDR3 is 15 amino acids. V gave up 5 bases and J gave up 8 bases; unmatched junction bases: 14. Looked up from germline, CDR1 is SGHNT and CDR2 is YYREEE (reference sequence).

The rearrangement uses TRBV6-5 and TRBJ2-3; TRBD2 matches 9 bases. Germline-derived CDR1 and CDR2 are MNHEY and SVGAGI. V lost 2 bases, J lost 0 bases, and 3 bases stayed unmatched. The CDR3 extends over 16 amino acids. The DNA of the CDR3 is TGTGCCAGCAGTTACCCAGCGGGGGGCAGCACAGATACGCAGTATTTT. Protein product: CASSYPAGGSTDTQYF.

V is TRBV9 and J is TRBJ1-2, with a possible D match to TRBD1 (5 bases). Germline values: CDR1 SGDLS, CDR2 YYNGEE. The CDR3 sequence is 15 residues long. V gave up 3 bases and J gave up 3 bases, with 15 bases separating them. CDR3 loop: CASSAEGDLDYGYTF. In DNA, the CDR3 is TGTGCCAGCAGCGCCGAAGGGGATTTGGACTATGGCTACACCTTC.

On this clone: In the same sample, other DNA sequences code for this CDR3. The gene calls are TRBV6-5 and TRBJ1-3, with D unclear. The germline V and J ends were trimmed by 2 bases and 0 bases, with 5 bases remaining between them. Per germline, CDR1 MNHEY and CDR2 SVGAGI. CDR3 length: 14 amino acids. Here the CDR3 DNA reads TGTGCCAGCAGTTACGCAGGCTCTGGAAACACCATATATTTT. This sequence encodes CASSYAGSGNTIYF.

This clone was seen a handful of times. V is TRBV11-2 and J is TRBJ1-1; TRBD1 is a possible D gene (5 bases). The ends were cut back, 2 bases at V and 5 bases at J, with 12 bases in the middle. CDR3 length equals 14 residues. CDR1 SGHAT and CDR2 FQNNGV come from the germline V gene. The CDR3 DNA follows: TGTGCCAGCAGCTTATCGTTCAGGGAAACTGAAGCTTTCTTT. Its protein is CASSLSFRETEAFF.

The chain recombines TRBV10-2 with TRBJ1-5; D might be TRBD1 (6 bases). The CDR3 is 18 residues long. Per the germline V gene, CDR1 is WSHSY and CDR2 is SAAADI. V shed 2 bases and J shed 6 bases, with 23 bases lying between them. In DNA form, the CDR3 reads TGCGCCAGCAGTGAGGGGAGGGGGGTAGGTTCTTCTGGTCAGCCCCAGCATTTT. This encodes CASSEGRGVGSSGQPQHF.

The rearrangement joins TRBV3-1 (or the pseudogene TRBV3-2) to TRBJ1-6, with D unclear. Germline CDR1 and CDR2: LGHDT and YNNKEL (reference sequence). The CDR3 spans 16 residues. The V end was cut by 2 bases, the J end by 0 bases, with 8 bases between. CDR3 amino acids: CASSQQRGSYNSPLHF. CDR3 coding DNA: TGTGCCAGCAGCCAACAACGGGGCTCCTATAATTCACCCCTCCACTTT.

This chain joins TRBV19 and TRBJ2-7; 10 positions match TRBD1. The junction had 5 bases not matched to a gene; V was cut back by 5 bases and J by 4 bases. CDR1 and CDR2 (germline): LNHDA, SQIVND (reference sequence). CDR3 length equals 14 residues. The CDR3 loop reads CASSPRTGGYEQYF. CDR3 bases: TGTGCCAGTAGTCCTAGGACAGGGGGATACGAGCAGTACTTC.

The chain links TRBV11-2 to TRBJ2-3; 7 bases line up with TRBD2. This CDR3 comprises 16 residues. Losses at the gene ends were 2 bases for V and 2 bases for J; bases not matched to a gene: 7. Germline V gives CDR1 SGHAT, CDR2 FQNNGV. CDR3 in DNA: TGTGCCAGCAGCTTAAATCCGGGGGGTTCCACAGATACGCAGTATTTT. It specifies CASSLNPGGSTDTQYF. Variable domain in full (rest from reference TRBV11-2 and TRBJ2-3): EAGVAQSPRYKIIEKRQSVAFWCNPISGHATLYWYQQILGQGPKLLIQFQNNGVVDDSQLPKDRFSAERLKGVDSTLKIQPAKLEDSAVYLCASSLNPGGSTDTQYFGPGTRLTVL.

The chain is built from TRBV5-4 and TRBJ2-5; D is perhaps TRBD2 (7 bases). The germline V gene encodes CDR1 SGHNT and CDR2 YYREEE (reference sequence). Trimming cost V 1 base and J 4 bases, with 17 bases left between them. This CDR3 has 16 amino acids. DNA of the CDR3: TGTGCCAGCAGCTTGTTACTTGGGGGGGCGGTAGAGACCCAGTACTTC. This sequence encodes CASSLLLGGAVETQYF.

The CDR3 sequence: CASRTSGGDTQYF. The CDR3 DNA reads TGTGCCAGCAGGACTAGCGGGGGGGATACGCAGTATTTT. The V call is TRBV7-9, the J call TRBJ2-3, with 13 bases aligning to TRBD2. Germline-derived CDR1 and CDR2 are SEHNR and FQNEAQ (reference sequence). V lost 6 bases to trimming and J lost 6 bases; unmatched junction nucleotides: 0. The CDR3 sequence is 13 residues long.

There are a few counts of this clone. This chain joins TRBV7-6 and TRBJ1-6, with 7 bases matching TRBD1. The CDR3 spans 15 residues. The germline V gene encodes CDR1 SGHVS and CDR2 FNYEAQ. Losses at the gene ends were 5 bases for V and 7 bases for J; bases not matched to a gene: 8. The CDR3 nucleotides read TGTGCCAGCAGCACCCGACAGGGACGGAATTCACCCCTCCACTTT. It yields the protein CASSTRQGRNSPLHF.

This clone has more than one count but fewer than ten. The sample contains more than one DNA sequence encoding this CDR3. The chain employs TRBV5-1 and TRBJ1-2, with 7 bases identical to TRBD1. Germline V gene sequence: CDR1 SGHRS, CDR2 YFSETQ. V gave up 0 bases and J gave up 2 bases; unmatched junction bases: 1. The CDR3 extends over 14 amino acids. The CDR3 DNA follows: TGCGCCAGCAGCTTGGACAGGGGAAACTATGGCTACACCTTC. It translates to CASSLDRGNYGYTF. Supplemented by reference TRBV5-1 and TRBJ1-2, the full variable domain reads KAGVTQTPRYLIKTRGQQVTLSCSPISGHRSVSWYQQTPGQGLQFLFEYFSETQRNKGNFPGRFSGRQFSNSRSEMNVSTLELGDSALYLCASSLDRGNYGYTFGSGTRLTVV.

The chain carries TRBV2 and TRBJ1-6, with D tentatively TRBD1 (6 bases). Germline CDR1 reads SNHLY; CDR2 reads FYNNEI. The CDR3 runs 12 residues. Trimming removed 5 bases from V and 10 bases from J, with 9 bases in between. The CDR3 sequence: CASSTGSSPLHF. CDR3 nucleotides: TGTGCCAGCAGTACAGGGTCCTCACCCCTCCACTTT.

The chain is built from TRBV27 and TRBJ1-1, with TRBD1 as a possible D gene (5 bases). Trimming pared 5 bases from V and 1 base from J, leaving 11 bases between. The germline CDR1 and CDR2 sequences are MNHEY and SMNVEV (reference sequence). The CDR3 contains 14 residues. CDR3 region: CASSHNQGNTEAFF. CDR3 bases: TGTGCCAGCAGTCACAACCAGGGGAACACTGAAGCTTTCTTT.

The chain recombines TRBV5-1 with TRBJ2-1; 8 bases line up with TRBD2. Germline-derived CDR1 and CDR2 are SGHRS and YFSETQ. The CDR3 spans 16 residues. With V trimmed by 4 bases and J by 10 bases, 16 bases remained unmatched. The CDR3 DNA reads as TGCGCCAGCAGCCACGGGGGGGCCCTTGGACACATCGAGCAGTTCTTC. Translated, it gives CASSHGGALGHIEQFF. The whole variable domain, remainder taken from reference TRBV5-1 and TRBJ2-1, is KAGVTQTPRYLIKTRGQQVTLSCSPISGHRSVSWYQQTPGQGLQFLFEYFSETQRNKGNFPGRFSGRQFSNSRSEMNVSTLELGDSALYLCASSHGGALGHIEQFFGPGTRLTVL.

The chain employs TRBV6-6 and TRBJ2-5, with D unresolved. Germline lookup yields CDR1 MNHNY and CDR2 SVGAGI (reference sequence). The germline V and J ends were trimmed by 6 bases and 2 bases, with 13 bases remaining between them. The length of the CDR3 is 14 residues. CDR3 sequence reads: CASSTTVDQETQYF. CDR3 sequence (DNA): TGTGCCAGCAGCACCACAGTAGATCAAGAGACCCAGTACTTC.